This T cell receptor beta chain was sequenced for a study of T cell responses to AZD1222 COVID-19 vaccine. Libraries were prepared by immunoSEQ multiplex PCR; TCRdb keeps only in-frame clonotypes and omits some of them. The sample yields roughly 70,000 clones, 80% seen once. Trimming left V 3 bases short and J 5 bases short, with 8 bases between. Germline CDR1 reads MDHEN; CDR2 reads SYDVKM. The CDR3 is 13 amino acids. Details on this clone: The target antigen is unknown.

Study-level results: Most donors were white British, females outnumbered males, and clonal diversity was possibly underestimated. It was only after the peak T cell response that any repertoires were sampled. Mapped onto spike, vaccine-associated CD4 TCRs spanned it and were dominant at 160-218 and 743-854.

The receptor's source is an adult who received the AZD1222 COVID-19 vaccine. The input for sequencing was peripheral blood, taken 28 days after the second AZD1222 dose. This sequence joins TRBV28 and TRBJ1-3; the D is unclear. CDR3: CASSLGGRNTIYF. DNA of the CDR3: TGTGCCAGCAGTTTGGGAGGTAGAAACACCATATATTTT.